The 29 T cell receptor beta chains below all came from one sample that was sequenced in a study of shared clonotypes between healthy human individuals. Sequencing used immunoSEQ multiplex PCR; TCRdb keeps in-frame clones, though not all of them. Of some 500,000 clones in the sample, about 96% are singletons; the top ten hold 0.064%. Sequencing was done on a sample of naive CD4+ T cells sorted from blood. Subset given: CD45RA+ positively selected. These receptors were obtained from a woman aged 30 to 39 in good health.

This chain uses TRBV5-6 with TRBJ1-5, with no clear D. The CDR3 sequence is 13 residues long. The ends were cut back, 1 base at V and 7 bases at J, with 9 bases in the middle. From germline, CDR1 is SGHDT and CDR2 YYEEEE. CDR3 region: CASSLSANQPQHF. The CDR3 DNA is TGTGCCAGCAGCTTGTCGGCCAACCAGCCCCAGCATTTT.

This sequence joins TRBV19 and TRBJ1-5; a weak D match, TRBD1 (6 bases). The CDR3 covers 19 residues. CDR1 and CDR2 (germline): LNHDA, SQIVND (reference sequence). The V end was cut by 9 bases, the J end by 4 bases, with 31 bases between. The CDR3 protein is CASNKGYRDTLKWNQPQHF. CDR3 DNA: TGTGCCAGCAACAAGGGCTACCGGGACACGTTGAAGTGGAATCAGCCCCAGCATTTT. Supplemented by reference TRBV19 and TRBJ1-5, the full variable domain reads DGGITQSPKYLFRKEGQNVTLSCEQNLNHDAMYWYRQDPGQGLRLIYYSQIVNDFQKGDIAEGYSVSREKKESFPLTVTSAQKNPTAFYLCASNKGYRDTLKWNQPQHFGDGTRLSIL.

The chain is built from TRBV6-6 and TRBJ1-1, with TRBD1 matching 7 bases. Looked up from germline, CDR1 is MNHNY and CDR2 is SVGAGI (reference sequence). The CDR3 is 15 residues long. J gave up 5 bases and V 3 bases, and 9 bases lay outside the gene matches. This CDR3 reads CASSYRPGGGTEAFF. The CDR3 DNA reads as TGTGCCAGCAGTTATCGCCCAGGGGGTGGTACTGAAGCTTTCTTT.

The rearrangement joins TRBV2 to TRBJ2-5, with TRBD1 matching over 7 bases. Germline loops: CDR1 SNHLY, CDR2 FYNNEI. The CDR3 runs 14 residues. With 5 bases clipped from V and 5 bases from J, the junction kept 8 bases outside the gene matches. The DNA of the CDR3 is TGTGCCAGCAGTCCCCGGACAGGACAGGAGACCCAGTACTTC. Translation: CASSPRTGQETQYF.

The chain is built from TRBV29-1 and TRBJ2-3, with 7 bases that match TRBD1. V was clipped by 6 bases and J by 4 bases; unmatched bases: 1. The CDR3 is 11 amino acids. CDR1 SQVTM and CDR2 ANQGSEA come from the germline V gene. CDR3 in amino acids: CSVTGADTQYF. The CDR3 bases are TGCAGCGTAACAGGGGCAGATACGCAGTATTTT.

The gene calls are TRBV18 and TRBJ2-3; 8 bases fit TRBD2. Germline values: CDR1 KGHSH, CDR2 LQKENI. V lost 2 bases and J lost 1; bases outside the gene matches: 2. The CDR3 extends over 15 amino acids. This CDR3 is CASSPATSGTDTQYF. The CDR3 bases are TGTGCCAGCTCACCAGCGACTAGCGGCACAGATACGCAGTATTTT.

The chain links TRBV29-1 to TRBJ2-5; D might be TRBD2 (5 bases). The J call may not be correct, given that the DNA end is closer to TRBJ2-7. This CDR3 is 11 amino acids long. The germline V gene encodes CDR1 SQVTM and CDR2 ANQGSEA. The chain's CDR3 is CSVAGAYEQYF. DNA for the CDR3: TGCAGCGTGGCCGGGGCCTACGAGCAGTACTTC.

The rearrangement links TRBV9 to TRBJ1-3; D remains ambiguous. Germline lookup yields CDR1 SGDLS and CDR2 YYNGEE. This CDR3 region has 15 residues. With 2 bases removed from V and 3 bases from J, the gap between germline ends came to 12 bases. This CDR3 is CASSVVGGGGNTIYF. The CDR3 bases are TGTGCCAGCAGCGTCGTAGGAGGAGGTGGAAACACCATATATTTT.

The genes are TRBV28 and TRBJ1-2, with D tentatively TRBD1 (5 bases). The V gene lost 8 bases and the J gene lost 3 bases, with 25 bases spanning the gap. CDR3 size: 17 residues. Germline V gene lookup returns CDR1 MDHEN and CDR2 SYDVKM. CDR3 sequence: CASLPPPGRLGYYGYTF. The CDR3 coding sequence is TGTGCCAGCCTCCCCCCTCCAGGGAGGTTGGGGTACTATGGCTACACCTTC.

The chain couples TRBV11-1 to TRBJ2-4; 9 positions match TRBD2. Germline V gene data show CDR1 as SGHAT and CDR2 as FQDESV (reference sequence). After removal of 4 bases from V and 8 bases from J, the junction contained 6 bases not matched to a gene. The CDR3 covers 14 residues. This CDR3 is CASSYSGSWDIQYF. The DNA for the CDR3 is TGTGCCAGCAGCTATAGCGGGAGTTGGGACATTCAGTACTTC.

The rearrangement uses TRBV4-1 and TRBJ2-7; no definite D call. V lost 4 bases to trimming and J lost 1 base, with 11 bases between them. CDR3 length equals 14 residues. The V gene's germline CDR1 is MGHRA and CDR2 YSYEKL. The CDR3 DNA follows: TGCGCCAGCAGCCCGATAGGGAAGTCCTACGAGCAGTACTTC. Amino acids: CASSPIGKSYEQYF.

The chain carries TRBV28 and TRBJ2-7; D is perhaps TRBD2 (6 bases). The CDR3 contains 15 residues. CDR1 is MDHEN, CDR2 SYDVKM, per germline. The germline V and J ends were trimmed by 3 bases and 5 bases, with 17 bases remaining between them. Written as DNA, the CDR3 is TGTGCCAGCAGTTTTAGGAGGGACCGGGGGAACGAGCAGTACTTC. This encodes CASSFRRDRGNEQYF. Drawing the rest from reference TRBV28 and TRBJ2-7, the complete variable domain is DVKVTQSSRYLVKRTGEKVFLECVQDMDHENMFWYRQDPGLGLRLIYFSYDVKMKEKGDIPEGYSVSREKKERFSLILESASTNQTSMYLCASSFRRDRGNEQYFGPGTRLTVT.

The genes are TRBV7-3 and TRBJ2-5, with TRBD2 matching over 10 bases. Germline assignment: CDR1 SGHTA and CDR2 FQGTGA. The CDR3 covers 14 residues. V lost 5 bases and J lost 4; bases outside the gene matches: 4. This CDR3 reads CASSRSGRGETQYF. The CDR3 DNA reads as TGTGCCAGCAGCCGGAGCGGGAGGGGAGAGACCCAGTACTTC.

The rearrangement links TRBV2 to TRBJ1-1; no firm D call. Deletions cut 3 bases from V and 6 bases from J, with 8 bases between. The CDR3 covers 12 residues. Germline CDR1 reads SNHLY; CDR2 reads FYNNEI. DNA of the CDR3: TGTGCCAGCAGTGAGCTAAGGGCTGAAGCTTTCTTT. It encodes CASSELRAEAFF.

V usage is TRBV6-1 and J usage is TRBJ1-1; 7 bases align to TRBD1. V lost 6 bases to trimming and J lost 1 base; unmatched junction nucleotides: 8. The CDR3 totals 15 residues. CDR1 MNHNS and CDR2 SASEGT come from the germline V gene. CDR3 in DNA: TGTGCCAGCAGGAGGACAGGTGTCAGGAACACTGAAGCTTTCTTT. Protein: CASRRTGVRNTEAFF.

The rearrangement uses TRBV7-9 and TRBJ2-1; 7 bases align to TRBD2. Germline loops: CDR1 SEHNR, CDR2 FQNEAQ (reference sequence). Trimming cost V 5 bases and J 10 bases; bases outside gene matches: 14. This CDR3 is 15 amino acids long. Here the CDR3 reads CASSLGTTMSTEQFF. The CDR3 region has the DNA TGTGCCAGCAGCCTAGGGACTACAATGAGCACGGAGCAGTTCTTC.

The rearrangement uses TRBV5-4 and TRBJ2-1; unclear D gene. The germline gives CDR1 SGHNT, CDR2 YYREEE (reference sequence). This CDR3 has 15 amino acids. The ends were cut back, 2 bases at V and 9 bases at J, with 18 bases in the middle. The CDR3 nucleotides are TGTGCCAGCAGCTTTCCCCAGCGAACCTCCACTGAGCAGTTCTTC. Protein product: CASSFPQRTSTEQFF. The variable domain in full, with the rest retrieved from reference TRBV5-4 and TRBJ2-1, is ETGVTQSPTHLIKTRGQQVTLRCSSQSGHNTVSWYQQALGQGPQFIFQYYREEENGRGNFPPRFSGLQFPNYSSELNVNALELDDSALYLCASSFPQRTSTEQFFGPGTRLTVL.

This clone appeared once. The chain employs TRBV28 and TRBJ1-1; a possible D gene is TRBD1 (6 bases). Deletions cut 5 bases from V and 0 bases from J, with 13 bases between. The CDR3 sequence is 15 residues long. Germline V CDR1 and CDR2: MDHEN, SYDVKM. In nucleotides, the CDR3 is TGTGCCAGCAGTAAAATTACAGGGTTGAACACTGAAGCTTTCTTT. This codes for CASSKITGLNTEAFF.

CDR3 loop: CASSSGPTEGGEQYF. Here the CDR3 DNA reads TGTGCCAGCAGCTCGGGACCGACCGAGGGGGGGGAGCAGTACTTC. The chain employs TRBV7-9 and TRBJ2-7, with D possibly being TRBD2 (7 bases). V was pared by 4 bases and J by 7 bases, with 20 bases between. CDR3 length: 15 amino acids. Germline V CDR1 and CDR2: SEHNR, FQNEAQ (reference sequence).

The CDR3 bases are TGTGCCAGCAGCCTGAGCGGGAGGGCCTTTTATGAGCAGTTCTTC. It specifies CASSLSGRAFYEQFF. J is TRBJ2-1 and V is TRBV13; 10 nucleotides match TRBD2. The CDR3 covers 15 residues. The V and J ends lost 5 bases and 8 bases, in that order; junction bases with no gene match: 9. CDR1 is PRHDT, CDR2 FYEKMQ, per germline (reference sequence). The full variable domain, its missing parts supplied by reference TRBV13 and TRBJ2-1, is AAGVIQSPRHLIKEKRETATLKCYPIPRHDTVYWYQQGPGQDPQFLISFYEKMQSDKGSIPDRFSAQQFSDYHSELNMSSLELGDSALYFCASSLSGRAFYEQFFGPGTRLTVL.

V gene TRBV28 combines with J gene TRBJ2-7; 9 bases align to TRBD2. CDR1 and CDR2 (germline): MDHEN, SYDVKM. This CDR3 comprises 17 residues. The ends lost 2 bases at V and 1 base at J; junction bases unmatched: 9. The CDR3 DNA follows: TGTGCCAGCAGTTTAGGCCAACTAGCGGGTATGTCCTACGAGCAGTACTTC. This translates into CASSLGQLAGMSYEQYF.

V usage is TRBV5-1 and J usage is TRBJ2-7, with 7 bases aligning to TRBD1. The V segment lost 4 bases and the J segment 3 bases; nucleotides outside the gene matches: 7. This CDR3 spans 14 amino acids. CDR1 is SGHRS and CDR2 is YFSETQ in the germline V gene. This CDR3 is CASSGRDRVYEQYF. CDR3 nucleotides: TGCGCCAGCAGCGGCCGGGACAGAGTCTACGAGCAGTACTTC. Drawing the rest from reference TRBV5-1 and TRBJ2-7, the complete variable domain is KAGVTQTPRYLIKTRGQQVTLSCSPISGHRSVSWYQQTPGQGLQFLFEYFSETQRNKGNFPGRFSGRQFSNSRSEMNVSTLELGDSALYLCASSGRDRVYEQYFGPGTRLTVT.

The chain is built from TRBV19 and TRBJ1-5, with TRBD1 identical over 7 bases. The CDR3 loop spans 16 amino acids. Germline values: CDR1 LNHDA, CDR2 SQIVND (reference sequence). V dropped 1 base and J dropped 4; count of bases not matched to a gene: 7. The DNA of the CDR3 is TGTGCCAGTAGTATAGGGCAGGGGGTCTGGAATCAGCCCCAGCATTTT. It specifies CASSIGQGVWNQPQHF.

This chain joins TRBV28 and TRBJ2-5; possible D gene TRBD2, 6 bases. TRBJ2-7 explains the end of the DNA better; the J call may be wrong. The germline CDR1 and CDR2 sequences are MDHEN and SYDVKM. The CDR3 has 16 residues. CDR3 sequence: CASSGGATRSYYEQYF. CDR3 nucleotide sequence: TGTGCCAGCAGTGGAGGGGCTACAAGGAGCTACTACGAGCAGTACTTC.

The chain employs TRBV18 and TRBJ1-1; D unresolved. CDR3 length: 12 amino acids. CDR1 and CDR2 from the germline V gene are KGHSH and LQKENI. Between the trimmed V and J ends, which lost 3 bases and 7 bases, there was a span of 9 bases. The CDR3 here is CASSPLRSEAFF. The CDR3 bases are TGTGCCAGCTCACCGTTGAGGAGTGAAGCTTTCTTT.

The chain has TRBV4-1 and TRBJ1-5; D gene uncertain. The germline gives CDR1 MGHRA, CDR2 YSYEKL. V was cut by 1 base and J by 3 bases, with 13 bases left in between. The CDR3 spans 16 residues. CDR3: CASSQGWTEYNQPQHF. In DNA, the CDR3 is TGCGCCAGCAGCCAAGGTTGGACGGAATACAATCAGCCCCAGCATTTT.

V usage is TRBV18 and J usage is TRBJ1-4; 7 bases are a match to TRBD1. Germline CDR1 and CDR2: KGHSH and LQKENI. This CDR3 is built from 14 residues. V lost 5 bases and J lost 4; bases outside the gene matches: 4. CDR3 sequence (DNA): TGTGCCAGCTCAAGACAGGGAGTTAATGAAAAACTGTTTTTT. Translated: CASSRQGVNEKLFF.

The table lists this clone with a count of one. V gene TRBV20-1 combines with J gene TRBJ1-1; D is possibly TRBD1 (5 bases). The germline V gene encodes CDR1 DFQATT and CDR2 SNEGSKA (reference sequence). Trimming stripped 6 bases from V and 3 bases from J, with 5 bases between. This CDR3 has 10 residues. This chain's CDR3 is CSAGDTEAFF. The CDR3 DNA sequence: TGCAGTGCAGGGGACACTGAAGCTTTCTTT.

This sequence joins TRBV2 and TRBJ2-3, with 9 bases matching TRBD1. Trimming cost V 4 bases and J 0 bases; bases outside gene matches: 8. CDR1 is SNHLY, CDR2 FYNNEI, per germline. The CDR3 totals 17 residues. CDR3 protein: CASSVRDRASSTDTQYF. CDR3 nucleotides: TGTGCCAGCAGTGTCAGGGACAGGGCAAGTAGCACAGATACGCAGTATTTT.